This T cell receptor (beta chain) was obtained from a study of T cell repertoires in cytomegalovirus infection. Study-level background: TCR beta signatures that were public indicated CMV infection and matching HLA type. The study's findings and limits: Ex vivo, HLA-C-restricted CMV-specific TCR beta clonotypes prevailed over the rest of the response.

Comment on this clonotype: Its specificity is not known.

TCRdb re-derived calls from the reads in MiXCR, one entry per CDR3 protein. The table includes about 110,000 distinct CDR3 sequences, roughly 39% detected once. The germline gives CDR1 KGHDR, CDR2 SFDVKD. V shed 0 bases and J shed 4 bases, with 11 bases lying between them. CDR3 length: 15 amino acids. The receptor was isolated from a human donor in good health (CMV status not recorded). Some clones in this sample may be carry-over from other donors' samples. The rearrangement joins TRBV24-1 to TRBJ2-5, with a weak D call TRBD2 (6 bases). The starting material was CD8+ T cells from cultured PBMCs, obtained from culture after CMV antigen stimulation. As DNA, the CDR3 is TGTGCCACCAGTGATTTGCGCGGGGTTGGAGAGACCCAGTACTTC. Translation gives CATSDLRGVGETQYF.